The next 4 T cell receptor beta chains were all read from a single sample in a study of cytomegalovirus exposure and HLA in healthy donors. The study ran its PCR with 60 Vbeta and 13 Jbeta primers. Some clones are missing from TCRdb's copy, which holds only in-frame ones; the method was immunoSEQ multiplex PCR. This sample has some 150,000 clones, with approximately 80% found just once. The specimen sequenced was PBMCs. The receptors originated from a man in his thirties or forties in good health and CMV-seropositive.

V usage is TRBV15 and J usage is TRBJ1-4; the match to TRBD1 covers 9 bases. The CDR3 contains 16 residues. The germline gives CDR1 LNHNV, CDR2 YYDKDF (reference sequence). J was trimmed by 2 bases and V by 5 bases; bases with no gene match: 6. This chain's CDR3 is CATSHRDRDTNEKLFF. CDR3 sequence (DNA): TGTGCCACCAGCCACCGGGACAGGGATACTAATGAAAAACTGTTTTTT.

V is TRBV13 and J is TRBJ2-5; 8 nucleotides align to TRBD2. The J call is doubtful: the DNA matches TRBJ2-7 better. Germline V lookup: CDR1 PRHDT, CDR2 FYEKMQ (reference sequence). The length of the CDR3 is 15 residues. CDR3 bases: TGTGCCAGCAGCTCGCTAATGGGGACTAGTCACGAGCAGTACTTC. This codes for CASSSLMGTSHEQYF.

The chain links TRBV7-8 to TRBJ1-1; no clear D. The germline V gene has CDR1 SGHVS and CDR2 FQNEAQ. The V end was cut by 2 bases, the J end by 1 base, with 8 bases between. The CDR3 is 14 residues long. For the CDR3, the DNA is TGTGCCAGCAGCTTATTGGGAGGGAACACTGAAGCTTTCTTT. Amino acids: CASSLLGGNTEAFF.

The CDR3 sequence: CASSPGGSGRIEQFF. Written as DNA, the CDR3 is TGCGCCAGCAGCCCCGGGGGTAGCGGGAGGATTGAGCAGTTCTTC. This chain uses TRBV4-1 with TRBJ2-1; the match to TRBD2 covers 10 bases. Germline-derived CDR1 and CDR2 are MGHRA and YSYEKL. Trimming at V came to 4 bases and at J to 9 bases, leaving 9 bases not matched to a gene. The CDR3 spans 15 residues.